These 11 T cell receptor beta chains originate from one sample sequenced in a study of cytomegalovirus exposure and HLA in healthy donors. Researchers ran the PCR with 60 Vbeta and 13 Jbeta primers. TCRdb's table, derived via immunoSEQ multiplex PCR, lists solely in-frame clones and lacks some. Among about 180,000 clones listed, more than 80% were seen once. The sample taken for sequencing was PBMCs. The receptors were gathered from a young man in good health and CMV-seronegative.

This chain connects TRBV27 to TRBJ2-1; 9 nucleotides match TRBD2. Germline V lookup: CDR1 MNHEY, CDR2 SMNVEV (reference sequence). With V trimmed by 5 bases and J by 1 base, 3 bases remained unmatched. CDR3 length equals 15 residues. Here the CDR3 DNA reads TGTGCCAGCAGTAAACTAGCGGGTTCCTACAATGAGCAGTTCTTC. Translating it yields CASSKLAGSYNEQFF.

The CDR3 sequence: CASSPRTATDTQYF. CDR3 DNA: TGTGCCAGCAGCCCAAGGACAGCCACAGATACGCAGTATTTT. The V call is TRBV7-2, the J call TRBJ2-3, with D possibly TRBD1 on 6 matching bases. The CDR3 runs 14 residues. CDR1 SGHTA and CDR2 FQGNSA come from the germline V gene. The ends were cut back, 5 bases at V and 2 bases at J, with 11 bases in the middle.

The V gene is TRBV27, the J gene TRBJ2-3; a weak D match, TRBD1 (6 bases). This CDR3 has 15 residues. V was trimmed by 5 bases and J by 3 bases, leaving 15 bases between them. Germline assignment: CDR1 MNHEY and CDR2 SMNVEV (reference sequence). In nucleotides, the CDR3 is TGTGCCAGCAGTCCCACAGGGTTCCCGACAGATACGCAGTATTTT. Amino acid sequence: CASSPTGFPTDTQYF.

The CDR3 DNA reads TGTGCCAGCAGCCCCCTATTCGAGCAGTACTTC. As protein: CASSPLFEQYF. V usage is TRBV5-5 and J usage is TRBJ2-7; D not resolved. Germline lookup yields CDR1 SGHKS and CDR2 YYEKEE (reference sequence). Trimming removed 4 bases from V and 6 bases from J, with 8 bases in between. The CDR3 totals 11 residues. The variable domain in full, with the rest retrieved from reference TRBV5-5 and TRBJ2-7, is DAGVTQSPTHLIKTRGQQVTLRCSPISGHKSVSWYQQVLGQGPQFIFQYYEKEERGRGNFPDRFSARQFPNYSSELNVNALLLGDSALYLCASSPLFEQYFGPGTRLTVT.

V gene TRBV4-1 combines with J gene TRBJ2-7, with TRBD1 identical over 9 bases. This CDR3 region has 17 residues. With V trimmed by 2 bases and J by 4 bases, 12 bases remained unmatched. Germline V gives CDR1 MGHRA, CDR2 YSYEKL. CDR3 region: CASSQIRVGTGSYEQYF. The CDR3 nucleotides are TGCGCCAGCAGCCAAATCCGTGTGGGGACAGGGAGTTACGAGCAGTACTTC.

The chain couples TRBV14 to TRBJ2-1, with TRBD2 as a possible D gene (6 bases). Germline V lookup: CDR1 SGHDN, CDR2 FVKESK. The ends were cut back, 1 base at V and 9 bases at J, with 10 bases in the middle. This CDR3 is 13 amino acids long. The CDR3 DNA follows: TGTGCCAGCAGCCAAGTGGCCGGGAGTGAGCAGTTCTTC. This gives the protein CASSQVAGSEQFF.

The gene calls are TRBV29-1 and TRBJ2-7; tentatively, D is TRBD1 (5 bases). CDR1 SQVTM and CDR2 ANQGSEA come from the germline V gene. Between the trimmed V and J ends, which lost 4 bases and 0 bases, there was a span of 13 bases. This CDR3 region has 14 residues. DNA for the CDR3: TGCAGCGTTGTGGGATACAGGAGCTCCTACGAGCAGTACTTC. It specifies CSVVGYRSSYEQYF.

V gene TRBV7-9 combines with J gene TRBJ2-7, with 13 positions matching TRBD2. Trimming removed 5 bases from V and 5 bases from J; junction bases left unmatched: 9. Germline loops: CDR1 SEHNR, CDR2 FQNEAQ (reference sequence). The CDR3 runs to 16 residues. The CDR3 region has the DNA TGTGCCAGCAGCCCCCCGACTAGCGGGAGGTCCAACGAGCAGTACTTC. It translates to CASSPPTSGRSNEQYF.

V gene TRBV5-1 combines with J gene TRBJ2-6; possibly TRBD1 for D (5 bases). The CDR3 spans 15 residues. Germline CDR1 and CDR2: SGHRS and YFSETQ. Trimming removed 7 bases at V and 0 bases at J, with 11 bases between. The CDR3 DNA follows: TGCGCCAGCCTCGCAGGGAACTCTGGGGCCAACGTCCTGACTTTC. Encoded protein: CASLAGNSGANVLTF. The full variable domain, completed using reference TRBV5-1 and TRBJ2-6, is KAGVTQTPRYLIKTRGQQVTLSCSPISGHRSVSWYQQTPGQGLQFLFEYFSETQRNKGNFPGRFSGRQFSNSRSEMNVSTLELGDSALYLCASLAGNSGANVLTFGAGSRLTVL.

In DNA form, the CDR3 reads TGCGCCAGCAGCGTAGACAGGCCCCACACTGAAGCTTTCTTT. Translation: CASSVDRPHTEAFF. This sequence joins TRBV5-1 and TRBJ1-1; D possibly corresponds to TRBD1 (6 bases). This CDR3 region has 14 residues. Germline loops: CDR1 SGHRS, CDR2 YFSETQ. V was trimmed by 4 bases and J by 3 bases, leaving 13 bases between them.

The V and J genes are TRBV14 and TRBJ2-1, with D hard to call. CDR3 size: 13 residues. Germline V CDR1 and CDR2: SGHDN, FVKESK. Trimming stripped 0 bases from V and 9 bases from J, with 9 bases between. The CDR3 loop reads CASSQETSAEQFF. The CDR3 DNA is TGTGCCAGCAGCCAAGAAACGAGCGCTGAGCAGTTCTTC. The whole variable domain, filled in from reference TRBV14 and TRBJ2-1, reads EAGVTQFPSHSVIEKGQTVTLRCDPISGHDNLYWYRRVMGKEIKFLLHFVKESKQDESGMPNNRFLAERTGGTYSTLKVQPAELEDSGVYFCASSQETSAEQFFGPGTRLTVL.